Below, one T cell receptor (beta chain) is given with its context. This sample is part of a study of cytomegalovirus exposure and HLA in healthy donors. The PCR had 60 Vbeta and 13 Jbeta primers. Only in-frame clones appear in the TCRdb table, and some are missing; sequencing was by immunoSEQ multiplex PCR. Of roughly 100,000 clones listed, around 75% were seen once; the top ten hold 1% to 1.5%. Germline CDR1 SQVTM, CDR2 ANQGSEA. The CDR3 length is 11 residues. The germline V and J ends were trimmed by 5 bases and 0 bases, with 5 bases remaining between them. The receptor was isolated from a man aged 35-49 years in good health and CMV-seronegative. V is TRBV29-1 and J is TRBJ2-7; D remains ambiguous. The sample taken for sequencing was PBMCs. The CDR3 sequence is CSVRFSYEQYF. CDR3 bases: TGCAGCGTTCGGTTCTCCTACGAGCAGTACTTC.